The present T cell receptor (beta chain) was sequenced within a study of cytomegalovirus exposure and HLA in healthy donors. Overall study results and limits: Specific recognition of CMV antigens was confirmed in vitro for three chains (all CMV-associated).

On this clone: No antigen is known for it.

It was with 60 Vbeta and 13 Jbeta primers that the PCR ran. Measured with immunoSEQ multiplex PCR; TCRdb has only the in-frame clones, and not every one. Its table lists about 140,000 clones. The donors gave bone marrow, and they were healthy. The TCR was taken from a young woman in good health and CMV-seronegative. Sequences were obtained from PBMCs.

The CDR3 sequence is CASSLLAGVGGETQYF. In DNA, the CDR3 is TGTGCCAGCAGCCTGCTAGCGGGAGTAGGAGGTGAGACCCAGTACTTC. The chain combines TRBV7-9 with TRBJ2-5, with 10 nucleotides matching TRBD2. The germline CDR1 and CDR2 sequences are SEHNR and FQNEAQ (reference sequence). The CDR3 is 16 amino acids. The ends lost 5 bases at V and 5 bases at J; junction bases unmatched: 11.